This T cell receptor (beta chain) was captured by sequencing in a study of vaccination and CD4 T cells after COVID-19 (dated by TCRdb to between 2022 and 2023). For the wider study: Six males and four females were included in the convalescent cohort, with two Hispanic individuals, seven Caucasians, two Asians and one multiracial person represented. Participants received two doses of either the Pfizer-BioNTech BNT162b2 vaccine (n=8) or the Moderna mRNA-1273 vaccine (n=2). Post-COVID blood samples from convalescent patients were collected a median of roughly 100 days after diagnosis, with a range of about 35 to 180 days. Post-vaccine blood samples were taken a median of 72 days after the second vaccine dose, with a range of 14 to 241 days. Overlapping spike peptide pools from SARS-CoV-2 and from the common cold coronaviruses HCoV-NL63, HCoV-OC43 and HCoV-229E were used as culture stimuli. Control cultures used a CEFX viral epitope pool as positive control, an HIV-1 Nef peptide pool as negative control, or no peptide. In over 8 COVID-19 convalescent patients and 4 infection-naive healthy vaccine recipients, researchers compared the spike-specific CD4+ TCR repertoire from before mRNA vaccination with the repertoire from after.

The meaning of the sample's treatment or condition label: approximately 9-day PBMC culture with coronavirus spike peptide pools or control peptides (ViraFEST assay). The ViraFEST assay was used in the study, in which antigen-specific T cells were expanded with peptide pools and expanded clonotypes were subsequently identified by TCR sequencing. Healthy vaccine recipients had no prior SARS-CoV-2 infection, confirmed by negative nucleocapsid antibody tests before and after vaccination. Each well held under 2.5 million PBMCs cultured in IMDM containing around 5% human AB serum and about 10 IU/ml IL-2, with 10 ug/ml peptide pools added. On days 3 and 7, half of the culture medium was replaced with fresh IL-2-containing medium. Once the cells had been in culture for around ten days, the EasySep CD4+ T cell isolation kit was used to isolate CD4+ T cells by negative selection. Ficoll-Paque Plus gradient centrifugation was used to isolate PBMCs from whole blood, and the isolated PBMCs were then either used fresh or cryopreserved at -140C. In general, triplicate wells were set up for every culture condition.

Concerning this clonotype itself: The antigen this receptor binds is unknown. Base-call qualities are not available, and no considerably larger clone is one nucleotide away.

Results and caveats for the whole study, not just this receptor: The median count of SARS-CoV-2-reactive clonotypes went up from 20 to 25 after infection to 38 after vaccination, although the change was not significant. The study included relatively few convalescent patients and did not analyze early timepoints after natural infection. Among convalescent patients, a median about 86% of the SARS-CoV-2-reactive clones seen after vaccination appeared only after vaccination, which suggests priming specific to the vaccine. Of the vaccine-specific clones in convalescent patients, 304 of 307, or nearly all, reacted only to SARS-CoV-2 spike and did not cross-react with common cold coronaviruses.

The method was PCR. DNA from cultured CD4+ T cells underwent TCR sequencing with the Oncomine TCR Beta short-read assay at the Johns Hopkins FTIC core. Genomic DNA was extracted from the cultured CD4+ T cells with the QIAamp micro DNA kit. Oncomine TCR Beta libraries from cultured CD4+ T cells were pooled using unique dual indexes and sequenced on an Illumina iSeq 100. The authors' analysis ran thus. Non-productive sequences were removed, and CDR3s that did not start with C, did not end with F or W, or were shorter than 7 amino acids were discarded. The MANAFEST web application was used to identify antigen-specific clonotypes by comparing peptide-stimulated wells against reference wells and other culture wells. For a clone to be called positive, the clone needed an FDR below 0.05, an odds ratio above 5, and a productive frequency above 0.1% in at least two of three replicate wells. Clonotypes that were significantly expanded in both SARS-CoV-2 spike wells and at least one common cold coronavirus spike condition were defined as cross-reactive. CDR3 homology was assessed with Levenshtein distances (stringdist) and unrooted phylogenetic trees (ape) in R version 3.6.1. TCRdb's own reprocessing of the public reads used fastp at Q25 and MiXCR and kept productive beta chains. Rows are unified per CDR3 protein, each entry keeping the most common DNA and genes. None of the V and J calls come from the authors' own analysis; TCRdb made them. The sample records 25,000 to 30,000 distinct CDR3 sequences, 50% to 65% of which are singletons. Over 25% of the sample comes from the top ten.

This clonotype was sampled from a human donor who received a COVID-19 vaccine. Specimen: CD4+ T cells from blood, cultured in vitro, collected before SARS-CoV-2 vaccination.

The DNA sequence is as follows: TGTGCCAGCAGTTTAGCGGGGGGGCGAAATGAGCAGTTCTTC. Its product reads: CASSLAGGRNEQFF. Recombination linked TRBV12-3 or TRBV12-4 to TRBJ2-1; the D gene is perhaps TRBD2, from 7 matching bases. The CDR3 sequence holds 14 residues, the cysteine and phenylalanine included. Only CDR3 DNA remains: 42 bases, in frame from the first base. Between the V and J ends, shortened by 0 bases and 7 bases respectively, the junction contains 10 bases.